This record concerns one T cell receptor beta chain sequence. Its antigen remains unidentified. Depth targeted 1 in 200,000 to 1 in 1 million T cells, averaging 10x coverage per clonotype. Profiling relied on immunoSEQ multiplex PCR, and the TCRdb table lists in-frame clones only, not all of them. The table includes 40,000 to 50,000 clones, about 57% detected once. The sample belongs to a study of cytotoxic CD8 clonotypes in ibrutinib-treated CLL. Overall study context: Researchers reported more than nine relapsed/refractory and approximately 16 treatment-naive patients, 17 to 18 of them IGHV unmutated. Samples had a mean of roughly 230,000 productive templates and more than 85,000 productive rearrangements. Study-level results: Patients showed higher baseline clonality than age-matched healthy donors, and it tracked circulating CD8+ T-cell counts.

The CDR3 spans 15 residues. Germline V lookup: CDR1 MGHRA, CDR2 YSYEKL. V dropped 1 base and J dropped 8; count of bases not matched to a gene: 5. This TCR derives from a human donor with chronic lymphocytic leukemia. This sample comprised PBMCs, obtained after 24 months of ibrutinib treatment. The V call is TRBV4-1, the J call TRBJ1-4; 9 bases line up with TRBD1. CDR3 nucleotide sequence: TGCGCCAGCAGCCAAGTTGACAGGGGGGGAGAAAAACTGTTTTTT. It codes for CASSQVDRGGEKLFF.